The 12 T cell receptor beta chains below come from one sample, sequenced in a study of cytomegalovirus exposure and HLA in healthy donors (dated by TCRdb to about 2017). Libraries were prepared through the immunoSEQ multiplex PCR assay. The multiplex PCR relied on a mix of 60 forward primers for TCR Vbeta segments and 13 reverse primers for TCR Jbeta segments. In TCRdb, the immuneACCESS table is reduced to in-frame sequences with V and J assigned. These tables do not hold every clone; where another copy was compared, an unresolved V gene accounts for under half, and the others remain unexplained. The sample data list 130,000 or so clones, and 60% to 80% of these were observed just once. The top ten hold roughly 0.99% of the sample. The material sequenced was PBMCs. The receptors originated from a male donor in good health and CMV-seronegative.

The chain couples TRBV7-2 to TRBJ1-2; D unresolved. Germline assignment: CDR1 SGHTA and CDR2 FQGNSA. The CDR3 extends over 15 amino acids. Trimming cost V 4 bases and J 6 bases, with 18 bases left between them. This CDR3 is CASSSSRVSRNGYTF. CDR3 DNA sequence: TGTGCCAGCAGCTCGTCTCGGGTCTCAAGGAATGGCTACACCTTC.

The rearrangement links TRBV9 to TRBJ2-1, with a tentative D call TRBD2 (5 bases). CDR3 length: 16 residues. The V end lost 1 base, the J end lost 0 bases, and 11 bases lay between the germline ends. The V gene's germline CDR1 is SGDLS and CDR2 YYNGEE. The CDR3 DNA sequence: TGTGCCAGCAGCGTATTCAGTGGGAGCTCCTACAATGAGCAGTTCTTC. As protein: CASSVFSGSSYNEQFF.

This clone was recorded a few times. This specimen includes other DNA sequences encoding the same CDR3. This chain joins TRBV7-9 and TRBJ2-7, with D perhaps matching TRBD1 (5 bases). CDR3 length: 14 amino acids. V was cut by 3 bases and J by 2 bases, with 11 bases left in between. Per the germline V gene, CDR1 is SEHNR and CDR2 is FQNEAQ (reference sequence). CDR3 nucleotide sequence: TGTGCCAGCAGCTTGGGGCAGGGAACCTACGAGCAGTACTTC. Its protein is CASSLGQGTYEQYF.

The chain couples TRBV6-1 to TRBJ1-1, with D possibly matching TRBD1 (6 bases). This CDR3 has 16 amino acids. CDR1 is MNHNS, CDR2 SASEGT, per germline. Trimming removed 3 bases at V and 6 bases at J, with 20 bases between. CDR3 sequence reads: CASSDGGGPRPPEAFF. The CDR3 nucleotides are TGTGCCAGCAGTGATGGCGGGGGGCCCAGACCCCCTGAAGCTTTCTTT.

The J gene is TRBJ2-5, the V gene TRBV2, with 8 bases identical to TRBD2. Trimming at V came to 1 base and at J to 4 bases, leaving 8 bases not matched to a gene. CDR1 SNHLY and CDR2 FYNNEI come from the germline V gene. The CDR3 has 16 amino acids. CDR3: CASSEDRLAGIETQYF. The CDR3, as DNA: TGTGCCAGCAGTGAAGATCGGCTAGCGGGTATAGAGACCCAGTACTTC. Together with reference TRBV2 and TRBJ2-5, the CDR3 gives the full variable domain: EPEVTQTPSHQVTQMGQEVILRCVPISNHLYFYWYRQILGQKVEFLVSFYNNEISEKSEIFDDQFSVERPDGSNFTLKIRSTKLEDSAMYFCASSEDRLAGIETQYFGPGTRLLVL.

The CDR3 spells CAVSSGPSNEKLFF. The DNA of the CDR3 is TGTGCCGTTTCCTCAGGGCCATCTAATGAAAAACTGTTTTTT. The chain is built from TRBV10-3 and TRBJ1-4; D possibly corresponds to TRBD1 (5 bases). The CDR3 is made up of 14 amino acids. CDR1 ENHRY and CDR2 SYGVKD come from the germline V gene. V was clipped by 11 bases and J by 3 bases, with 16 bases between them.

The table lists this clone with a count of one. V is TRBV18 and J is TRBJ1-6; perhaps TRBD1 as D (5 bases). V gave up 2 bases and J gave up 6 bases, with 11 bases separating them. This CDR3 region has 15 residues. CDR1 is KGHSH and CDR2 is LQKENI in the germline V gene. Here the CDR3 DNA reads TGTGCCAGCTCACCAGAGGCAGGGCTTAATTCACCCCTCCACTTT. Translation: CASSPEAGLNSPLHF.

The chain recombines TRBV6-4 with TRBJ2-5, with 9 bases identical to TRBD1. The CDR3 is 17 residues long. Germline V lookup: CDR1 MRHNA, CDR2 SNTAGT. V lost 4 bases to trimming and J lost 1 base; unmatched junction nucleotides: 10. The CDR3 spells CASSGGTGIYSQETQYF. The CDR3 DNA follows: TGTGCCAGCAGTGGCGGGACAGGGATTTACTCCCAAGAGACCCAGTACTTC.

The gene calls are TRBV7-2 and TRBJ2-3; 9 bases match TRBD2. Per the germline V gene, CDR1 is SGHTA and CDR2 is FQGNSA. The CDR3 extends over 17 amino acids. V was pared by 1 base and J by 5 bases, with 10 bases of the junction left unmatched. The CDR3 nucleotides are TGTGCCAGCAGCTTAGTCCCAGCGGGGGGCCTCAGAGATACGCAGTATTTT. Translating it yields CASSLVPAGGLRDTQYF. Full variable domain (rest looked up from reference TRBV7-2 and TRBJ2-3): GAGVSQSPSNKVTEKGKDVELRCDPISGHTALYWYRQSLGQGLEFLIYFQGNSAPDKSGLPSDRFSAERTGGSVSTLTIQRTQQEDSAVYLCASSLVPAGGLRDTQYFGPGTRLTVL.

Turning to this clone: The same CDR3 is also encoded by other DNA sequences in this sample. The genes are TRBV4-3 and TRBJ2-7; possibly TRBD2 for D (5 bases). The CDR3 consists of 13 residues. CDR1 and CDR2 from the germline V gene are LGHNA and YSLEER. The V end was cut by 0 bases, the J end by 4 bases, with 7 bases between. The CDR3 sequence: CASSQDRGYEQYF. The CDR3 nucleotides are TGCGCCAGCAGCCAAGATCGGGGTTACGAGCAGTACTTC.

This chain uses TRBV6-5 with TRBJ1-3, with D maybe TRBD1 (5 bases). The CDR3 contains 15 residues. The V end lost 2 bases, the J end lost 3 bases, and 11 bases lay between the germline ends. Germline CDR1 reads MNHEY; CDR2 reads SVGAGI. This chain's CDR3 is CASSYGRAIGNTIYF. CDR3 DNA: TGTGCCAGCAGTTACGGCAGGGCGATTGGAAACACCATATATTTT.

The V call is TRBV10-3, the J call TRBJ1-2; TRBD1 matches at 7 bases. The germline gives CDR1 ENHRY, CDR2 SYGVKD. This CDR3 is 14 amino acids long. With 3 bases clipped from V and 7 bases from J, the junction kept 8 bases outside the gene matches. CDR3 in amino acids: CAISDTGQGGGYTF. CDR3 DNA: TGTGCCATCAGTGATACTGGGCAGGGGGGTGGCTACACCTTC.